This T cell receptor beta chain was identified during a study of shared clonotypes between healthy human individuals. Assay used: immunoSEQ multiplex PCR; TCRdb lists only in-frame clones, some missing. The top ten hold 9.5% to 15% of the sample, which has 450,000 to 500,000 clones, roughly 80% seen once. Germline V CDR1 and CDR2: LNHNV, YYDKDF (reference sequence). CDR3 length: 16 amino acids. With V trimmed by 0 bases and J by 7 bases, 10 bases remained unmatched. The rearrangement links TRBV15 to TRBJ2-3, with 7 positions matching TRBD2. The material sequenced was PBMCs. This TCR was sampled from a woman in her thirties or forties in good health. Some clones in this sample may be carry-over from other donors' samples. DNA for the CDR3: TGTGCCACCAGCAGAGACGCCGGACTAGTGGGAAATACGCAGTATTTT. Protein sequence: CATSRDAGLVGNTQYF.